This T cell receptor beta chain was documented in a study of molecular identifiers for immune sequencing clone quantification. Study results and limitations: Under 1% of molecules in naive cells, but over 99% of effector molecules, belonged to clones above 20 RNA copies.

This clonotype was found many times. As yet, its antigen is unknown. In the sort, naive CD8 T cells were defined as CD8+CD4-CCR7+CD45RA+. This CDR3 region has 19 residues. CDR1 is MGHDK, CDR2 SYGVNS, per germline. Between the trimmed V and J ends, which lost 8 bases and 1 base, there was a span of 28 bases. MiXCR, applied by TCRdb to the PCR reads, yields one record per CDR3 protein. The table has 490,000 or so distinct CDR3 sequences, around 23% seen once. This receptor was taken from a human donor in good health. Some libraries in this study had Jurkat cell RNA spiked in. The sequencing input was naive CD8+ T cells from blood, with Jurkat cell RNA spiked in. Sample subset: FACS-sorted CD8+CD4-CCR7+CD45RA+ naive T cells. The chain couples TRBV25-1 to TRBJ2-3; possible D gene TRBD2, 6 bases. The CDR3 region is CASSPPEGTQPAGTDTQYF. The CDR3 region has the DNA TGTGCCAGCTCCCCTCCGGAGGGGACGCAACCCGCGGGCACAGATACGCAGTATTTT.